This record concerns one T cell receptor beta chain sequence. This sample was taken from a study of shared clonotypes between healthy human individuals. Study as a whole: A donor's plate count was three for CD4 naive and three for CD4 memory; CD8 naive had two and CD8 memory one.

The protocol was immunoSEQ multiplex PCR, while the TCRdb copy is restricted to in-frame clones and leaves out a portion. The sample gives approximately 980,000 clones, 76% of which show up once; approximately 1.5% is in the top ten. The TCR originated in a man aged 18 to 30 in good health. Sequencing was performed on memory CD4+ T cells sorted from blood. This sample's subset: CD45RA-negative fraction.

CDR3 protein: CASSVDHEQFF. CDR3 coding DNA: TGTGCCAGCAGTGTTGATCATGAGCAGTTCTTC. This chain uses TRBV6-1 with TRBJ2-1, with D unclear. Germline V gene sequence: CDR1 MNHNS, CDR2 SASEGT. V was cut by 4 bases and J by 8 bases, with 6 bases left in between. The CDR3 consists of 11 residues.